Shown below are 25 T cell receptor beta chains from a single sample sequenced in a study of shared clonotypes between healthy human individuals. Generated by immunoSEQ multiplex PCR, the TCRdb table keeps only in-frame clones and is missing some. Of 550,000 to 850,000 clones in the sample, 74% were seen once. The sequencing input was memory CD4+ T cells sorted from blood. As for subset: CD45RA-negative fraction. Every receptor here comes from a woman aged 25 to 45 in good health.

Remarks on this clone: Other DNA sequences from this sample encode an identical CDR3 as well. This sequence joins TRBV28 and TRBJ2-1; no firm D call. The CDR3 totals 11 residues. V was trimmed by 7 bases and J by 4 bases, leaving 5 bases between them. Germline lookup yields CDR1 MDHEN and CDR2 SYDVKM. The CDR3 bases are TGTGCCAGCACGACGTACAATGAGCAGTTCTTC. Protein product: CASTTYNEQFF.

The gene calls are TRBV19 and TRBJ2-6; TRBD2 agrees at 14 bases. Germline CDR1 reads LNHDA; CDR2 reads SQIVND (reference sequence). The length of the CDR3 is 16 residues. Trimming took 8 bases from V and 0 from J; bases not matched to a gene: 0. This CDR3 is CASGLAGGSGANVLTF. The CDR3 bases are TGTGCCAGTGGACTAGCGGGGGGCTCTGGGGCCAACGTCCTGACTTTC. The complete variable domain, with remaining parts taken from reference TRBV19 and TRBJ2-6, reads DGGITQSPKYLFRKEGQNVTLSCEQNLNHDAMYWYRQDPGQGLRLIYYSQIVNDFQKGDIAEGYSVSREKKESFPLTVTSAQKNPTAFYLCASGLAGGSGANVLTFGAGSRLTVL.

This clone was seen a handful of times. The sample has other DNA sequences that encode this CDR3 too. The CDR3 spells CASSLGGRQPQHF. The CDR3 bases are TGTGCCAGCAGCTTAGGGGGGCGACAGCCCCAGCATTTT. This chain links TRBV7-9 with TRBJ1-5; a possible D gene is TRBD1 (6 bases). Germline CDR1 and CDR2: SEHNR and FQNEAQ (reference sequence). Trimming removed 1 base from V and 7 bases from J, with 8 bases in between. CDR3 size: 13 residues.

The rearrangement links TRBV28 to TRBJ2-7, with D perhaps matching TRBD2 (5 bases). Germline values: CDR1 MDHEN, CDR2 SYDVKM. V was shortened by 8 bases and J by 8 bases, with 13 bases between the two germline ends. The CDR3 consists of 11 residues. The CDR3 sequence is CASSDSRKQYF. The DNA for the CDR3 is TGTGCCAGCTCGGACTCCCGTAAGCAGTACTTC.

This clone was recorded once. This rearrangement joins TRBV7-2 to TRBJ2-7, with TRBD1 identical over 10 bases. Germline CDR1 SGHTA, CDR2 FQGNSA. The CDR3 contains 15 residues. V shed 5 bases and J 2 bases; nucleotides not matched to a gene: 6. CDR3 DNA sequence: TGTGCCAGCAGCCCCGCCGGGACAGGGGCCTACGAGCAGTACTTC. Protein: CASSPAGTGAYEQYF. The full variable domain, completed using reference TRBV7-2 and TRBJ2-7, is GAGVSQSPSNKVTEKGKDVELRCDPISGHTALYWYRQSLGQGLEFLIYFQGNSAPDKSGLPSDRFSAERTGGSVSTLTIQRTQQEDSAVYLCASSPAGTGAYEQYFGPGTRLTVT.

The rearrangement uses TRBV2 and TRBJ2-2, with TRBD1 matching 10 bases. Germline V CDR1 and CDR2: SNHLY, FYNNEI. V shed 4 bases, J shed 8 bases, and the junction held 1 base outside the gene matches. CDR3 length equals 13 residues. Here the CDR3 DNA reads TGTGCCAGCAGTGGACAGGGGGCGGGGGAGCTGTTTTTT. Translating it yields CASSGQGAGELFF. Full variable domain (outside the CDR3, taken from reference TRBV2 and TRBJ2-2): EPEVTQTPSHQVTQMGQEVILRCVPISNHLYFYWYRQILGQKVEFLVSFYNNEISEKSEIFDDQFSVERPDGSNFTLKIRSTKLEDSAMYFCASSGQGAGELFFGEGSRLTVL.

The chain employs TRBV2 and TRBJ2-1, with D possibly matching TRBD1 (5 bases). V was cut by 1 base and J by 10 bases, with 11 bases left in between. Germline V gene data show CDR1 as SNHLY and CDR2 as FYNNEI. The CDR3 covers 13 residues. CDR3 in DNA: TGTGCCAGCAGTGAAGAAGGGGTAGGGGAGCAGTTCTTC. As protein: CASSEEGVGEQFF.

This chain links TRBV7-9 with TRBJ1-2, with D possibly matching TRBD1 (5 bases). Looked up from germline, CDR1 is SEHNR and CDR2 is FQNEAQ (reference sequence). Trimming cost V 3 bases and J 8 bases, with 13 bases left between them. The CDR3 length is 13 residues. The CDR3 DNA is TGTGCCAGCAGCTTTCAGGGATCTAAGGGCTACACCTTC. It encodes CASSFQGSKGYTF.

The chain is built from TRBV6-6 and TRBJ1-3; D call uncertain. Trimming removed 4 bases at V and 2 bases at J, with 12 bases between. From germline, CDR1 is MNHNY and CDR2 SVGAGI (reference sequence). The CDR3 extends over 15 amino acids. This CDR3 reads CASSSPDKTGNTIYF. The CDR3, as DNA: TGTGCCAGCAGTTCACCCGACAAAACTGGAAACACCATATATTTT.

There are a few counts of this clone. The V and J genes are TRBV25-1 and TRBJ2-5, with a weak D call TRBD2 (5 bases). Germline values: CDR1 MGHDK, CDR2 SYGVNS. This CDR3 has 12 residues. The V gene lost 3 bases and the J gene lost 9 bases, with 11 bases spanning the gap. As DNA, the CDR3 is TGTGCCAGCAGTGATACTAGTACGCCCCAGTACTTC. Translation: CASSDTSTPQYF.

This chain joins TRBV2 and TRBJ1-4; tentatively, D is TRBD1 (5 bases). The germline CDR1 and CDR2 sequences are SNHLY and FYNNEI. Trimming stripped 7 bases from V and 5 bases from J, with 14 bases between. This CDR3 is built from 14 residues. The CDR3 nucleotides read TGTGCCAGCAAACGCGGGGCCGAGAATGAAAAACTGTTTTTT. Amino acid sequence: CASKRGAENEKLFF.

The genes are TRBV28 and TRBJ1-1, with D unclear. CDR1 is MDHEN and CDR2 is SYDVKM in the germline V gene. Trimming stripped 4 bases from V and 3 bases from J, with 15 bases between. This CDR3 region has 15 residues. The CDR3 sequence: CASSYQTSRYTEAFF. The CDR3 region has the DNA TGTGCCAGCAGTTATCAGACTTCACGATACACTGAAGCTTTCTTT. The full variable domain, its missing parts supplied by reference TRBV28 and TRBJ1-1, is DVKVTQSSRYLVKRTGEKVFLECVQDMDHENMFWYRQDPGLGLRLIYFSYDVKMKEKGDIPEGYSVSREKKERFSLILESASTNQTSMYLCASSYQTSRYTEAFFGQGTRLTVV.

The CDR3 sequence: CASSARVEEPQHF. The CDR3 DNA is TGTGCCAGCAGTGCCAGGGTCGAGGAGCCCCAGCATTTT. The chain combines TRBV2 with TRBJ1-5; possible D gene TRBD1, 5 bases. The CDR3 is 13 residues long. Trimming cost V 4 bases and J 8 bases, with 12 bases left between them. Germline-derived CDR1 and CDR2 are SNHLY and FYNNEI.

This chain's CDR3 is CASSRARTGPYNEQFF. In DNA, the CDR3 is TGTGCCAGTAGCAGAGCTCGGACAGGGCCTTACAATGAGCAGTTCTTC. This chain uses TRBV19 with TRBJ2-1; 8 bases map to TRBD1. V shed 6 bases and J 4 bases; nucleotides not matched to a gene: 11. Germline V gene data show CDR1 as LNHDA and CDR2 as SQIVND (reference sequence). The CDR3 contains 16 residues.

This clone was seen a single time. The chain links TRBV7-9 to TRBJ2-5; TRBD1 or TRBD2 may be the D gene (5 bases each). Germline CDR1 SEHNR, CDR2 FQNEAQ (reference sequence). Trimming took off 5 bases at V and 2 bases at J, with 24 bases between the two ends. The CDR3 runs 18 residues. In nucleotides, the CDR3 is TGTGCCAGCAGCCCGCTAGTGGGACGAGGGGCGCCACAAGAGACCCAGTACTTC. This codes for CASSPLVGRGAPQETQYF.

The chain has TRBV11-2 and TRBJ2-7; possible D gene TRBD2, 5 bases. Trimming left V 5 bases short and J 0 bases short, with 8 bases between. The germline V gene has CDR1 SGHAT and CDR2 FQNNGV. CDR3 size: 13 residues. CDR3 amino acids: CASSHGNSYEQYF. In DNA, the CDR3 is TGTGCCAGCAGCCACGGGAACTCCTACGAGCAGTACTTC.

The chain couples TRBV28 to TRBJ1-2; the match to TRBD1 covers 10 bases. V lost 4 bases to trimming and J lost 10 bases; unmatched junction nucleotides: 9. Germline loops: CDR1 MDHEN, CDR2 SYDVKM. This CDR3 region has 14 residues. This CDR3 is CASSSPGTGEHYTF. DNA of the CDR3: TGTGCCAGCAGTTCCCCGGGGACAGGGGAACACTACACCTTC.

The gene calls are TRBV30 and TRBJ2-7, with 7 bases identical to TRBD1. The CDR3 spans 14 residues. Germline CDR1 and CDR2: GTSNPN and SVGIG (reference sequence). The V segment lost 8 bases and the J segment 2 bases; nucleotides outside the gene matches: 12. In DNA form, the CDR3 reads TGTGCCGCAAGGCCCGGGACAGTCCCCTACGAGCAGTACTTC. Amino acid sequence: CAARPGTVPYEQYF.

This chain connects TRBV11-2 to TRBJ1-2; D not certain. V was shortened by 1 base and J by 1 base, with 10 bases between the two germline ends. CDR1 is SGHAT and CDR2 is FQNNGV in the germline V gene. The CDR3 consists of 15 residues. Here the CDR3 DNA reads TGTGCCAGCAGCTTAGTTACTGGCGTTAACTATGGCTACACCTTC. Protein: CASSLVTGVNYGYTF.

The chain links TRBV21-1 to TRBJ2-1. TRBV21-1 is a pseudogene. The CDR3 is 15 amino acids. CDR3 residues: CASRELPGLYNEQFF. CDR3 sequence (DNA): TGTGCCAGCAGGGAACTGCCGGGCCTCTACAATGAGCAGTTCTTC.

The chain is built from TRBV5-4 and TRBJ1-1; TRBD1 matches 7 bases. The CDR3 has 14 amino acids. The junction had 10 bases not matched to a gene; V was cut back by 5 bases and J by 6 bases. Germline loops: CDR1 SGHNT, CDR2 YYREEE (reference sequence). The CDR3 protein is CASRPTGSSPEAFF. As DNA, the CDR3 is TGTGCCAGCAGGCCGACAGGGAGTTCCCCTGAAGCTTTCTTT.

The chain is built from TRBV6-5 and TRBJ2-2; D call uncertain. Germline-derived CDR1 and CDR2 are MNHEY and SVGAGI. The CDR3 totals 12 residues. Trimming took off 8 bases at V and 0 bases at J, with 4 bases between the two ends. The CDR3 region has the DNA TGTGCCAGCCGAGCGAACACCGGGGAGCTGTTTTTT. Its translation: CASRANTGELFF.

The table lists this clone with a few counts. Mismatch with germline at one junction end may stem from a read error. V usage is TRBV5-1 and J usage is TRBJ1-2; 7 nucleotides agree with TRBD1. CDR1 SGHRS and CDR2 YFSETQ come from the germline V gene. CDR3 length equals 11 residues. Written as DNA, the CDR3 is TGCGCCAGCAGCTTGGAGGACAGGCCCGTCTTC. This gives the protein CASSLEDRPVF.

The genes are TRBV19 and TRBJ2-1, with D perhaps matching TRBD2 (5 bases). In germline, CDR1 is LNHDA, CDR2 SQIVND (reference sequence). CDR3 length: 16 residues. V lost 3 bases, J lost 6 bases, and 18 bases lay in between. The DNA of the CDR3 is TGTGCCAGTAGTATCCCTCTGCCGGGAAAGGGCAATGAGCAGTTCTTC. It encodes CASSIPLPGKGNEQFF.

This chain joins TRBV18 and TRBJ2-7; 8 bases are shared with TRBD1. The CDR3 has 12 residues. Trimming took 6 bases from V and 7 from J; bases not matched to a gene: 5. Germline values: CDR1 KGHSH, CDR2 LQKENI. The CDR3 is CASSSDRDEQYF. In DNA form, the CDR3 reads TGTGCCAGCTCTTCGGACAGGGATGAGCAGTACTTC. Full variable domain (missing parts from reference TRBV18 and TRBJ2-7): NAGVMQNPRHLVRRRGQEARLRCSPMKGHSHVYWYRQLPEEGLKFMVYLQKENIIDESGMPKERFSAEFPKEGPSILRIQQVVRGDSAAYFCASSSDRDEQYFGPGTRLTVT.